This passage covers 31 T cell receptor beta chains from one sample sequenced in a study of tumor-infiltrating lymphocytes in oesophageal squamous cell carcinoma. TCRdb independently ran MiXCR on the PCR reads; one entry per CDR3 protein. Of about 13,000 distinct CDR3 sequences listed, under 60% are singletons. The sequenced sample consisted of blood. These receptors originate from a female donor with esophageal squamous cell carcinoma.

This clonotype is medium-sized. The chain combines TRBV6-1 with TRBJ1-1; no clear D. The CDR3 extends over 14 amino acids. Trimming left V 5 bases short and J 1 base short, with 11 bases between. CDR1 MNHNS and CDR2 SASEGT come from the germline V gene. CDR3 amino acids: CASSPSRGNTEAFF. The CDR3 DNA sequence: TGTGCCAGCAGTCCGAGTAGAGGGAACACTGAAGCTTTCTTT.

CDR3 protein: CASSLVIQETQYF. CDR3 DNA: TGTGCCAGCAGCTTAGTGATCCAAGAGACCCAGTACTTC. The rearrangement joins TRBV7-6 to TRBJ2-5; D uncertain. V lost 1 base to trimming and J lost 1 base, with 4 bases between them. The CDR3 sequence is 13 residues long. The V gene's germline CDR1 is SGHVS and CDR2 FNYEAQ.

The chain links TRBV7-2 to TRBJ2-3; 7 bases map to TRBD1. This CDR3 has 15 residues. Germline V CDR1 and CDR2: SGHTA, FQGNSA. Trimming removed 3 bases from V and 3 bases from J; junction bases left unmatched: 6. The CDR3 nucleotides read TGTGCCAGCAGCTTCGATGCAGGGGGTACAGATACGCAGTATTTT. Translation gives CASSFDAGGTDTQYF.

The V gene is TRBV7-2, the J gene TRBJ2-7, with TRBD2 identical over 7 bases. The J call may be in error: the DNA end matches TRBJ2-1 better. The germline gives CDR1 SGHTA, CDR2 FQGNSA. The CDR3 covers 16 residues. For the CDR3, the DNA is TGTGCCAGCAGCTTAGCGTCAGGACTAGTGGAAAATGAGCAGTTCTTC. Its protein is CASSLASGLVENEQFF.

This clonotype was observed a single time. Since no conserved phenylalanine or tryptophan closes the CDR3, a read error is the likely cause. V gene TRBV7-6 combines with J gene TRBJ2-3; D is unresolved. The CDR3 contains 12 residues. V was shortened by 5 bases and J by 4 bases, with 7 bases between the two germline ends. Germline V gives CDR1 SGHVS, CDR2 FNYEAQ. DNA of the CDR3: TGTGCCAGCAGCCTCGGACCAGATACGCAGTATCTT. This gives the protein CASSLGPDTQYL.

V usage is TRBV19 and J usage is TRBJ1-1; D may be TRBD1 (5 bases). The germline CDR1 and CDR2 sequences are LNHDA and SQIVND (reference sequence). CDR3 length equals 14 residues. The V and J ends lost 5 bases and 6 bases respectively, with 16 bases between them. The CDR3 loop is CASSVQGAGAEAFF. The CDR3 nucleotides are TGTGCCAGTAGTGTCCAGGGCGCCGGGGCTGAAGCTTTCTTT.

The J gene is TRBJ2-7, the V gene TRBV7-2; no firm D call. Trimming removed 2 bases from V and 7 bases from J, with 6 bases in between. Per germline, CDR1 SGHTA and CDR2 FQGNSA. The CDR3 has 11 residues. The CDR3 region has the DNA TGTGCCAGCAGCTTACGGCATGAGCAGTACTTC. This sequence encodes CASSLRHEQYF.

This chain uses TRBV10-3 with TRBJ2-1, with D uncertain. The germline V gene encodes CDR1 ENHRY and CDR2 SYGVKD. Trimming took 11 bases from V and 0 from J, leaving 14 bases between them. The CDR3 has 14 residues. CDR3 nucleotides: TGTGCCTCCTCCCCAGTTAGCTCCTACAATGAGCAGTTCTTC. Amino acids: CASSPVSSYNEQFF.

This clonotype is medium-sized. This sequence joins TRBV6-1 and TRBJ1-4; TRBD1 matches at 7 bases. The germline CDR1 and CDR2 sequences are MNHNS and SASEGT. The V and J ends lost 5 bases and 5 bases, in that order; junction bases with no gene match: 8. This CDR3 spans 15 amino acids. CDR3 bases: TGTGCCAGCAGTCGCAACAGGGGTCCAAATGAAAAACTGTTTTTT. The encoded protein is CASSRNRGPNEKLFF.

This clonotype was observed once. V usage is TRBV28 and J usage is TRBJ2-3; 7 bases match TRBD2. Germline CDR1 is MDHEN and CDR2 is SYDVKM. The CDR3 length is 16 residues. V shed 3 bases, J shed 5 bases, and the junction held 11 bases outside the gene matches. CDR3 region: CASSFPVAGVRDTQYF. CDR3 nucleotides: TGTGCCAGCAGTTTCCCGGTGGCGGGAGTAAGAGATACGCAGTATTTT.

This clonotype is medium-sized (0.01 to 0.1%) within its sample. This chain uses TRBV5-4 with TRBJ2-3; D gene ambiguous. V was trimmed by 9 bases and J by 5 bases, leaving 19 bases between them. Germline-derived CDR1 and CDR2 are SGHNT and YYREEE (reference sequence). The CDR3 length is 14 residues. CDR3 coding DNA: TGTGCCACCTCCAGGTCCGGCGGTGGAGATACGCAGTATTTT. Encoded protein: CATSRSGGGDTQYF.

CDR3 in DNA: TGTGCCAGCGGTGGGGCCACCACCTACGAGCAGTACTTC. This translates into CASGGATTYEQYF. The chain has TRBV28 and TRBJ2-7, with a tentative D call TRBD1 (5 bases). In germline, CDR1 is MDHEN, CDR2 SYDVKM. Deletions cut 8 bases from V and 2 bases from J, with 13 bases between. The CDR3 covers 13 residues.

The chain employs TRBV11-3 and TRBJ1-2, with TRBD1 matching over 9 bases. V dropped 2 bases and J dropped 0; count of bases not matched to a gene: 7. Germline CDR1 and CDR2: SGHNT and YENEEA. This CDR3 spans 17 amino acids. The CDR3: CASSLNRTGDPNYGYTF. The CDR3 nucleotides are TGTGCCAGCAGCTTAAACAGGACAGGGGATCCTAACTATGGCTACACCTTC.

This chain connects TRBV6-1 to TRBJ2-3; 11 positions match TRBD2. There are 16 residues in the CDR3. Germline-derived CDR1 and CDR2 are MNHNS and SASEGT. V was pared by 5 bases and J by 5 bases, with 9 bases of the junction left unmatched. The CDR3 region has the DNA TGTGCCAGCAGTAGGGATAGCGGGAGGGCGGAAGATACGCAGTATTTT. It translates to CASSRDSGRAEDTQYF.

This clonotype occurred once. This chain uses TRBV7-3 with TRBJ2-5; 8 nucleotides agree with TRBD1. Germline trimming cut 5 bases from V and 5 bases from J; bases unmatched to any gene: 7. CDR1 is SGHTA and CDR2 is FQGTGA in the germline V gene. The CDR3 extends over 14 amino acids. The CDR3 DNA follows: TGTGCCAGCAGCCTGACAGGGGACGGGGAGACCCAGTACTTC. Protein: CASSLTGDGETQYF.

CDR3 sequence (DNA): TGTGCCAGCAGCTTAGGGGGGGCCGCAGATACGCAGTATTTT. Encoded protein: CASSLGGAADTQYF. This rearrangement joins TRBV7-3 to TRBJ2-3; maybe TRBD2 (7 bases). CDR3 length: 14 residues. Trimming shortened V by 2 bases and J by 4 bases, and 10 bases separated the two germline ends. Germline-derived CDR1 and CDR2 are SGHTA and FQGTGA.

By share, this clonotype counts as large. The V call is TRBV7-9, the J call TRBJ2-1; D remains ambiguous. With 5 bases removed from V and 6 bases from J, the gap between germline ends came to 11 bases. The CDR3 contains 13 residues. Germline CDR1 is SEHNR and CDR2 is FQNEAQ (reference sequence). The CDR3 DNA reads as TGTGCCAGCAGCCCCAGGCGTGGCAATGAGCAGTTCTTC. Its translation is CASSPRRGNEQFF.

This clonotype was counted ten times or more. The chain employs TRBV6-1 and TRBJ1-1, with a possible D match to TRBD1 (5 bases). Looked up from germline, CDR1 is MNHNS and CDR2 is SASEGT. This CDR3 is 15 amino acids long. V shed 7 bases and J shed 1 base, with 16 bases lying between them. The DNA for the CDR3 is TGTGCCAGCATCTTTAGACTAGGGACGAACACTGAAGCTTTCTTT. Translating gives CASIFRLGTNTEAFF.

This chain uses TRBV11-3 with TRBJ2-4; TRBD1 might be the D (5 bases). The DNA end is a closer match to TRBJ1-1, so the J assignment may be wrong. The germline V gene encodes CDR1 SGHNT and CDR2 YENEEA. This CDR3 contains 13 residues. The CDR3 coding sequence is TGTGCCAGCAGCCGACAGAAGAACACTGAAGCTTTCTTT. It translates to CASSRQKNTEAFF.

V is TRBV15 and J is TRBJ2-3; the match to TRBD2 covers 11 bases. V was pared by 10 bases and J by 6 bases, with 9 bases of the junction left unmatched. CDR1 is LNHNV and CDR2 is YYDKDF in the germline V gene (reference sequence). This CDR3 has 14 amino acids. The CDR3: CASRSGTSGDTQYF. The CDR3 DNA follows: TGTGCCAGCCGATCCGGGACTAGCGGCGATACGCAGTATTTT.

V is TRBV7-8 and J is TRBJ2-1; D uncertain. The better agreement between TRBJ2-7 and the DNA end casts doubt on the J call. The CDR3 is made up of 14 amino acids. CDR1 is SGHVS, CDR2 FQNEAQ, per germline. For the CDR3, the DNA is TGTGCCAGCAGTTCAGAAGTCGCCCGTAACGAGCAGTACTTC. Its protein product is CASSSEVARNEQYF.

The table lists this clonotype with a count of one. The CDR3 sequence is CASSLALVGGDYEQYF. The CDR3 DNA follows: TGTGCCAGCAGCTTAGCGCTGGTGGGAGGGGACTACGAGCAGTACTTC. The V gene is TRBV11-1, the J gene TRBJ2-5, with TRBD2 matching over 7 bases. The J call may not be correct, given that the DNA end is closer to TRBJ2-7. The germline V gene has CDR1 SGHAT and CDR2 FQDESV (reference sequence). The CDR3 covers 16 residues.

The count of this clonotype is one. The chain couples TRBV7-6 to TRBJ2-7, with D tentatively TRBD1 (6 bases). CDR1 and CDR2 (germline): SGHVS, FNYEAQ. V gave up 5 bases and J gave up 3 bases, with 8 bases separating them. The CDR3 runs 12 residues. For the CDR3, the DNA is TGTGCCAGCAGCCCCAGGGGCTACGAGCAGTACTTC. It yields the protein CASSPRGYEQYF.

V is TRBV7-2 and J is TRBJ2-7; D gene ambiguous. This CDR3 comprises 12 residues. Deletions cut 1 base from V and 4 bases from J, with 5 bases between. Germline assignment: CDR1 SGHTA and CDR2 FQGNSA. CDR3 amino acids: CASSLGQYEQYF. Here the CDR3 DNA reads TGTGCCAGCAGCTTAGGGCAATACGAGCAGTACTTC.

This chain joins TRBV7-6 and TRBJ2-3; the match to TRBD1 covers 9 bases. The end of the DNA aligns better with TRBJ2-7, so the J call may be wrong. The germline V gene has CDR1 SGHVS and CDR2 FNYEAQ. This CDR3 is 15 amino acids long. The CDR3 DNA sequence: TGTGCCAGCAGCTTCGTGACAGGGGGCTCCTACGAGCAGTACTTC. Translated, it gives CASSFVTGGSYEQYF.

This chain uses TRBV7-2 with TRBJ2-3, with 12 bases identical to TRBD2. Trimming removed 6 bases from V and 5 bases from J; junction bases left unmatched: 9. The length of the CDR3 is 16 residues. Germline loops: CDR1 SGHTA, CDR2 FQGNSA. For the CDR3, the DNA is TGTGCCAGCAGTTTTTCTAGCGGGGGGGCAAAAGATACGCAGTATTTT. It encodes CASSFSSGGAKDTQYF. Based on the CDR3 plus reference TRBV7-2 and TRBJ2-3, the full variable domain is GAGVSQSPSNKVTEKGKDVELRCDPISGHTALYWYRQSLGQGLEFLIYFQGNSAPDKSGLPSDRFSAERTGGSVSTLTIQRTQQEDSAVYLCASSFSSGGAKDTQYFGPGTRLTVL.

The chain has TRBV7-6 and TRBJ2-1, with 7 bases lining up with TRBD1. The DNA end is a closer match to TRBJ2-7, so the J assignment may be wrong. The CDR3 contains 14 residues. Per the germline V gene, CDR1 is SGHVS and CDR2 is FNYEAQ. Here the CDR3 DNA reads TGTGCCAGCAGCCTTCGACAGGGAGCCTACGAGCAGTACTTC. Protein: CASSLRQGAYEQYF.

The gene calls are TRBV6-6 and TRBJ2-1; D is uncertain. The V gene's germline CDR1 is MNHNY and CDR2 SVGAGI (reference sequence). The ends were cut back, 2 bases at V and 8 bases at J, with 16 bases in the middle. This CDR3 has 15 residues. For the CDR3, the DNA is TGTGCCAGCAGTTACGCGGATGTCGCACTCTATGAGCAGTTCTTC. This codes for CASSYADVALYEQFF.

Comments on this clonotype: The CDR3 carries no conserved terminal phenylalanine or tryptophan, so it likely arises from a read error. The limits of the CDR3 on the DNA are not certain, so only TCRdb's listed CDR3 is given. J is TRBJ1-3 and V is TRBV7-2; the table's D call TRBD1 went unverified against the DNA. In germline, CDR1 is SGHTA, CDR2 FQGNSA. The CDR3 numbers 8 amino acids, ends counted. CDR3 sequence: CASSHPLA.

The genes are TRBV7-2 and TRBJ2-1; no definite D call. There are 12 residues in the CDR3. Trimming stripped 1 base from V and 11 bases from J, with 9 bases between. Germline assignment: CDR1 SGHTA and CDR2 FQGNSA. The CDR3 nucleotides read TGTGCCAGCAGCTTAGTGACCCGTAAGCAGTTCTTC. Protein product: CASSLVTRKQFF.

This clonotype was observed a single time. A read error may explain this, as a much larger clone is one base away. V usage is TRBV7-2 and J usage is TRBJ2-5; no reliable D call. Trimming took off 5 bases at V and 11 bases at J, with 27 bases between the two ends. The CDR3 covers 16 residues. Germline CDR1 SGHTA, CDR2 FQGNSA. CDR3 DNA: TGTGCCAGCAGCCCCCCCGTCACTCGCCTGTACAATGAGCAGTACTTC. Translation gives CASSPPVTRLYNEQYF. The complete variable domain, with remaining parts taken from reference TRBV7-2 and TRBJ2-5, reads GAGVSQSPSNKVTEKGKDVELRCDPISGHTALYWYRQSLGQGLEFLIYFQGNSAPDKSGLPSDRFSAERTGGSVSTLTIQRTQQEDSAVYLCASSPPVTRLYNEQYFGPGTRLLVL.